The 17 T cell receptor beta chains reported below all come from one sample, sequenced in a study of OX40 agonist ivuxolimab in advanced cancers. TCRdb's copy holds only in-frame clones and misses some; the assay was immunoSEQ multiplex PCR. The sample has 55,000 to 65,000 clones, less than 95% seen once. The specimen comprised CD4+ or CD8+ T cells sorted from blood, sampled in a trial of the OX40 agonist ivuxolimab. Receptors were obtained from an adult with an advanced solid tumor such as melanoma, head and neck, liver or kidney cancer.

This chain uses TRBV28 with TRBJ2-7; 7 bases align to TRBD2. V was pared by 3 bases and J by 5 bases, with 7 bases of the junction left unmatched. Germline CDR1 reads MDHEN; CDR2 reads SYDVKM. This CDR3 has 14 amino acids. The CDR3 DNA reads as TGTGCCAGCAGTTTGGGGGGGACGGGGGACGAGCAGTACTTC. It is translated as CASSLGGTGDEQYF.

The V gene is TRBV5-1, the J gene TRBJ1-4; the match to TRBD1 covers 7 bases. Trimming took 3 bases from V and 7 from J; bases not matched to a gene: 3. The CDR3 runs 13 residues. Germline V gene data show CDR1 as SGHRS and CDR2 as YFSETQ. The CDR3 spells CASSSWTGEKLFF. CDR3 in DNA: TGCGCCAGCAGCTCTTGGACAGGTGAAAAACTGTTTTTT.

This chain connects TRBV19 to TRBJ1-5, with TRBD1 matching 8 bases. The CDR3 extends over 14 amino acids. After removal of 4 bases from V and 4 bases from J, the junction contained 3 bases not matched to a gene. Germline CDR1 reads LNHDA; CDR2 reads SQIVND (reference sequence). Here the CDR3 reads CASSRTGLNQPQHF. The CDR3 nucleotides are TGTGCCAGTAGTAGGACAGGGTTAAATCAGCCCCAGCATTTT.

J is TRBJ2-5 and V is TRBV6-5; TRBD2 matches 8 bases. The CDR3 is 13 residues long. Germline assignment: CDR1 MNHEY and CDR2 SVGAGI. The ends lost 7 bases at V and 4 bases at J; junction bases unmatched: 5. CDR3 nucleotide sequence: TGTGCCAGCACTCGGGGGGGCCGAGAGACCCAGTACTTC. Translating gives CASTRGGRETQYF.

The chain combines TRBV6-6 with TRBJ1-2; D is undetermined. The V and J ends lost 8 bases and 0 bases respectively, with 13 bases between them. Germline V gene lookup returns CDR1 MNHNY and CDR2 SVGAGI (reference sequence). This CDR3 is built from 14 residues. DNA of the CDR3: TGTGCCAGCGGATTGAGTACTACTAACTATGGCTACACCTTC. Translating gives CASGLSTTNYGYTF.

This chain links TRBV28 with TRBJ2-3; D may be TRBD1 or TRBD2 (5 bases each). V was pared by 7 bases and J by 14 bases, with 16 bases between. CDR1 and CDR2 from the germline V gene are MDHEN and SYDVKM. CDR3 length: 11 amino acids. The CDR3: CASNAGTLMYF. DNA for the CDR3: TGTGCCAGCAATGCCGGGACCTTGATGTATTTT.

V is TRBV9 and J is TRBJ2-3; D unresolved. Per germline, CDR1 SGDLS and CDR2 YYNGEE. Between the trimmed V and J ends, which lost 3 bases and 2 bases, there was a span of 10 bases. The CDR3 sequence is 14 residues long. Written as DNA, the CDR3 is TGTGCCAGCAGCGACAGACCGAACACAGATACGCAGTATTTT. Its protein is CASSDRPNTDTQYF.

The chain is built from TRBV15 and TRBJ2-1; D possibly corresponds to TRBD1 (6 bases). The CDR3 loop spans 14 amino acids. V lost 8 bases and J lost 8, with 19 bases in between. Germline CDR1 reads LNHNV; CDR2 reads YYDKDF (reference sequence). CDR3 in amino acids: CATRRGHPPHEQFF. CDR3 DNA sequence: TGTGCCACCCGAAGGGGACACCCGCCGCATGAGCAGTTCTTC.

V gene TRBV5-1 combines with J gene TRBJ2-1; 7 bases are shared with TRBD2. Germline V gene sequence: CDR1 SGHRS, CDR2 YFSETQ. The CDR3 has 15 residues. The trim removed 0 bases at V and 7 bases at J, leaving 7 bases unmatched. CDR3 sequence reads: CASSLAGQGGNEQFF. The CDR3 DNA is TGCGCCAGCAGCTTGGCCGGCCAGGGAGGGAATGAGCAGTTCTTC. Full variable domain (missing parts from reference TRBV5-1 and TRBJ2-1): KAGVTQTPRYLIKTRGQQVTLSCSPISGHRSVSWYQQTPGQGLQFLFEYFSETQRNKGNFPGRFSGRQFSNSRSEMNVSTLELGDSALYLCASSLAGQGGNEQFFGPGTRLTVL.

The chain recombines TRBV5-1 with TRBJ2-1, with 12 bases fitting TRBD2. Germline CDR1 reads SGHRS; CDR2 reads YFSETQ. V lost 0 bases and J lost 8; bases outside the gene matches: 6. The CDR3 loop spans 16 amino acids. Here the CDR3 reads CASSLGGLAGPHEQFF. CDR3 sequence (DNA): TGCGCCAGCAGCTTGGGGGGACTAGCGGGCCCACATGAGCAGTTCTTC.

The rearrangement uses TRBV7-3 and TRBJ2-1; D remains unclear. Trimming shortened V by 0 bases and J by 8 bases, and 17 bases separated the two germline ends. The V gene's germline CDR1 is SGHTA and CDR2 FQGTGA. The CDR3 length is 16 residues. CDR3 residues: CASSLTKTGRSDEQFF. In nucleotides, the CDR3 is TGTGCCAGCAGCTTAACAAAAACGGGTCGGTCGGATGAGCAGTTCTTC.

The CDR3 DNA sequence: TGTGCCATCAGTGGCATTTCACAGGGTGGCGAGCAGTACTTC. Its protein product is CAISGISQGGEQYF. The genes are TRBV10-3 and TRBJ2-7; a weak D match, TRBD1 (6 bases). The ends were cut back, 4 bases at V and 6 bases at J, with 16 bases in the middle. Germline V gene lookup returns CDR1 ENHRY and CDR2 SYGVKD. The CDR3 totals 14 residues.

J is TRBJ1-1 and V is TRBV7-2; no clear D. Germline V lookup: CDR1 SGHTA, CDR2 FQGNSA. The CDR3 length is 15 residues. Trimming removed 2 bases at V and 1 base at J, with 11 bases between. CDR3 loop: CASSLSAGGNTEAFF. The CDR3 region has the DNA TGTGCCAGCAGCTTATCAGCGGGCGGGAACACTGAAGCTTTCTTT.

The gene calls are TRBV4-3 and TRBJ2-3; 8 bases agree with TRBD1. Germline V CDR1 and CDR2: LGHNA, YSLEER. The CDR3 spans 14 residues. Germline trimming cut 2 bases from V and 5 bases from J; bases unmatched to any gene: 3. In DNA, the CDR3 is TGCGCCAGCAGCCAACGGACAGGGCGAGATACGCAGTATTTT. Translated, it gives CASSQRTGRDTQYF.

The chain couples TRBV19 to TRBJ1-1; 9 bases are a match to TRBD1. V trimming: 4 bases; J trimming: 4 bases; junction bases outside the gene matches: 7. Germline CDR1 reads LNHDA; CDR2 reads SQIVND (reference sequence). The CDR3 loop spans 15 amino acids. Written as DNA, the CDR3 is TGTGCCAGTAGTAAACAGGGGGCTGGGGGCACTGAAGCTTTCTTT. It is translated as CASSKQGAGGTEAFF.

The chain's CDR3 is CASSPGGLQAYNEQFF. CDR3 bases: TGTGCCAGCAGTCCCGGCGGGCTACAGGCATACAATGAGCAGTTCTTC. The chain has TRBV28 and TRBJ2-1; D could derive from TRBD1 or TRBD2 (5 bases each). V lost 5 bases to trimming and J lost 4 bases, with 18 bases between them. In germline, CDR1 is MDHEN, CDR2 SYDVKM. The CDR3 totals 16 residues.

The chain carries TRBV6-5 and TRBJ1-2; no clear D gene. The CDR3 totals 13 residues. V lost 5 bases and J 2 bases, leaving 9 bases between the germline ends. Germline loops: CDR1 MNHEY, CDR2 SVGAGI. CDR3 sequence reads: CASSPSGNYGYTF. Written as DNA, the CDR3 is TGTGCCAGCAGTCCATCGGGAAACTATGGCTACACCTTC.